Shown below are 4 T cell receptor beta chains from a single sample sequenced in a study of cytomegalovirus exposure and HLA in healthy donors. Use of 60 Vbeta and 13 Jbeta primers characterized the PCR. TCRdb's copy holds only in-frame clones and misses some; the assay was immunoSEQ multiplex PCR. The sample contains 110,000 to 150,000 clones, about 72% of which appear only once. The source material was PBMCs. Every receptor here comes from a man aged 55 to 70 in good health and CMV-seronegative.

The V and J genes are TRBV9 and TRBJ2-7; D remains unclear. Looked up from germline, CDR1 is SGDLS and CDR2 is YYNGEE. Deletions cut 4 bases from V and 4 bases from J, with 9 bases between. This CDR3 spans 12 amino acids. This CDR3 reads CASSPYGYEQYF. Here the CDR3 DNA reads TGTGCCAGCAGCCCCTACGGGTACGAGCAGTACTTC. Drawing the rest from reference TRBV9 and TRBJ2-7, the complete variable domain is DSGVTQTPKHLITATGQRVTLRCSPRSGDLSVYWYQQSLDQGLQFLIQYYNGEERAKGNILERFSAQQFPDLHSELNLSSLELGDSALYFCASSPYGYEQYFGPGTRLTVT.

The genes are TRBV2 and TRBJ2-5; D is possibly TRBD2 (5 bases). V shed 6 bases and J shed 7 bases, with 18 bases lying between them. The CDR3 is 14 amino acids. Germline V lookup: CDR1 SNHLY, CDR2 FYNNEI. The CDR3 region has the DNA TGTGCCAGCAGCTTTGAGCGGCAACGGGGGACCCAGTACTTC. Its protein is CASSFERQRGTQYF.

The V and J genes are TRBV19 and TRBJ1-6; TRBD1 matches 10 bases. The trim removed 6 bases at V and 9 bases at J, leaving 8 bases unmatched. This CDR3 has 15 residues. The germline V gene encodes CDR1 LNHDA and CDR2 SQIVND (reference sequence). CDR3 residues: CASSLAGQGSSPLHF. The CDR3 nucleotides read TGTGCCAGTAGCCTAGCGGGACAGGGGAGTTCACCCCTCCACTTT.

The CDR3 spells CASSVLAASSTDTQYF. The CDR3 DNA reads as TGTGCCAGCAGCGTACTAGCGGCCTCTAGCACAGATACGCAGTATTTT. The V call is TRBV9, the J call TRBJ2-3; TRBD2 agrees at 7 bases. In germline, CDR1 is SGDLS, CDR2 YYNGEE. The CDR3 covers 16 residues. V shed 1 base, J shed 0 bases, and the junction held 5 bases outside the gene matches. Filled out from reference TRBV9 and TRBJ2-3, the complete variable domain reads DSGVTQTPKHLITATGQRVTLRCSPRSGDLSVYWYQQSLDQGLQFLIQYYNGEERAKGNILERFSAQQFPDLHSELNLSSLELGDSALYFCASSVLAASSTDTQYFGPGTRLTVL.